The clone carrying this T cell receptor beta chain was counted at least ten times. The antigen is not known. The data are from a study of T cells in Graves' hyperthyroidism and ophthalmopathy. Study-level results: Ophthalmopathy was separated from stable hyperthyroidism by a 13 V-J model.

Amplified regions were TCR beta CDR3 sequences from RNA transcripts. A first-round RT-PCR of the TCR CDR3 used the HTBI primer set. TCRdb independently ran MiXCR on the multiplex PCR reads; one entry per CDR3 protein. Of 200,000 to 250,000 distinct CDR3 sequences in the sample, over 15% were seen once. It was considered stable Graves' hyperthyroidism when ophthalmopathy did not progress within 18 months. Patients aged 18 to 65 had newly diagnosed hyperthyroidism of under 2 months' duration. PBMCs stemmed from 10 ml fresh peripheral blood. V lost 4 bases to trimming and J lost 2 bases; unmatched junction nucleotides: 4. The CDR3 sequence is 14 residues long. The germline CDR1 and CDR2 sequences are SGHRS and YFSETQ.

The source of this sequence is a man aged 50 to 59 with Graves' hyperthyroidism. Material: blood. The V gene is TRBV5-1, the J gene TRBJ1-1; 8 bases agree with TRBD1. In DNA, the CDR3 is TGCGCCAGCAGCGCCGGGACAGGTAACACTGAAGCTTTCTTT. This translates into CASSAGTGNTEAFF.